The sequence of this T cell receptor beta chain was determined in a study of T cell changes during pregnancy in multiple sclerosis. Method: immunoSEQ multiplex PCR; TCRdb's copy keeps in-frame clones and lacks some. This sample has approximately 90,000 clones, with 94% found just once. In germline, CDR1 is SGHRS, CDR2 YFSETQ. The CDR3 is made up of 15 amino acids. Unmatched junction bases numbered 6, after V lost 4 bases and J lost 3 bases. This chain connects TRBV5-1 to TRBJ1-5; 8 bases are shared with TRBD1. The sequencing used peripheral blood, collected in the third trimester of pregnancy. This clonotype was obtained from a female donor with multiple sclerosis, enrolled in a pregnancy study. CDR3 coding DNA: TGCGCCAGCAGCCCAGGACAGGGATCCAATCAGCCCCAGCATTTT. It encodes CASSPGQGSNQPQHF.